A selection of T cell receptor beta chains follows, all from one sample in a study of vaccination effects on CD4 cells after COVID-19. Assay: immunoSEQ multiplex PCR; the TCRdb copy retains only in-frame clones and omits some. The table records 20,000 to 25,000 clones, around 70% of them present only once. These TCRs are of unknown antigen specificity. The starting material was CD4+ T cells from PBMCs cultured with HCoV-NL63 spike peptides, obtained before COVID-19 vaccination. All receptors come from a human donor who received a COVID-19 vaccine. Each CDR3 is given with its conserved first and last residue. The D gene is left open where the match is weak. Size is omitted from some rows. Given values are once, few, many or a class for expanded clones.

clone size	CDR3 length	V gene	D gene	J gene	CDR3 protein	CDR3 DNA
.	14	TRBV2	.	TRBJ1-4	CASRRARVNEKLFF	TGTGCCAGCAGGCGTGCCAGGGTCAATGAAAAACTGTTTTTT
.	15	TRBV6-5	.	TRBJ1-1	CASSYSNRRNTEAFF	TGTGCCAGCAGTTATTCGAATCGGAGGAACACTGAAGCTTTCTTT
once	13	TRBV3-1/TRBV3-2	.	TRBJ2-7	CASSPSGVYEQYF	TGTGCCAGCAGCCCGTCAGGGGTCTACGAGCAGTACTTC
once	11	TRBV30	.	TRBJ2-5	CAWGGSETQYF	TGTGCCTGGGGGGGCAGCGAGACCCAGTACTTC
.	15	TRBV15	TRBD1	TRBJ2-4	CATSRWDRRENIQYF	TGTGCCACCAGCAGGTGGGACAGGAGGGAAAACATTCAGTACTTC
.	13	TRBV4-1	.	TRBJ2-7	CASSQQPVSEQYF	TGCGCCAGCAGCCAACAACCCGTATCCGAGCAGTACTTC
few	13	TRBV27	TRBD2	TRBJ2-1	CASSLWGGNEQFF	TGTGCCAGCAGTTTATGGGGGGGAAATGAGCAGTTCTTC
once	13	TRBV7-9	.	TRBJ1-2	CASSPLGRRGYTF	TGTGCCAGCAGCCCTCTGGGGCGGCGTGGCTACACCTTC
few	17	TRBV7-9	TRBD2	TRBJ2-5	CASSLGLAGGLQETQYF	TGTGCCAGCAGCTTAGGTCTAGCGGGGGGCCTTCAAGAGACCCAGTACTTC
.	13	TRBV28	.	TRBJ1-2	CASSLLELYGYTF	TGTGCCAGCAGTTTGCTGGAGCTCTATGGCTACACCTTC
.	12	TRBV5-1	.	TRBJ2-1	CASHVPEGEQFF	TGCGCCAGTCACGTCCCCGAGGGTGAGCAGTTCTTC
.	13	TRBV28	.	TRBJ2-5	CASRSGSVKTQYF	TGTGCCAGCAGGTCGGGGTCCGTAAAGACCCAGTACTTC
.	17	TRBV27	TRBD2	TRBJ2-1	CASSLPRTSGDVNEQFF	TGTGCCAGCAGTTTACCTAGGACTAGCGGGGATGTTAATGAGCAGTTCTTC